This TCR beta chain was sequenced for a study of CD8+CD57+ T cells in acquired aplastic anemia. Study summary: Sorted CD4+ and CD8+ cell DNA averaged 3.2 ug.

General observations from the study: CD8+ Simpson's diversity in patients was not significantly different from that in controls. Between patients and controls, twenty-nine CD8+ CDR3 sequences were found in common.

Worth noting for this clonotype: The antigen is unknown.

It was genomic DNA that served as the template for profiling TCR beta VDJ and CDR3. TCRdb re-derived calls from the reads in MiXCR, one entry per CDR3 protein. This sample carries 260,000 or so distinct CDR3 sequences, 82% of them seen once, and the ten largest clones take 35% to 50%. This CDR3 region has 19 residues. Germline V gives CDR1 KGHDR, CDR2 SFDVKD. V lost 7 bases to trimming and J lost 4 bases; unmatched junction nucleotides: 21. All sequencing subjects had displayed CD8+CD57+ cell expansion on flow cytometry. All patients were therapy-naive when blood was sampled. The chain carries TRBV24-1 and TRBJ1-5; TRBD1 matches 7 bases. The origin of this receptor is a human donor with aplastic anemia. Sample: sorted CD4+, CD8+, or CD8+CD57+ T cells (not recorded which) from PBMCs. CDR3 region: CATRSRLATGVSRNQPQHF. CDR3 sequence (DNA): TGTGCCACCAGATCCCGTTTGGCAACAGGGGTCTCGAGAAATCAGCCCCAGCATTTT.